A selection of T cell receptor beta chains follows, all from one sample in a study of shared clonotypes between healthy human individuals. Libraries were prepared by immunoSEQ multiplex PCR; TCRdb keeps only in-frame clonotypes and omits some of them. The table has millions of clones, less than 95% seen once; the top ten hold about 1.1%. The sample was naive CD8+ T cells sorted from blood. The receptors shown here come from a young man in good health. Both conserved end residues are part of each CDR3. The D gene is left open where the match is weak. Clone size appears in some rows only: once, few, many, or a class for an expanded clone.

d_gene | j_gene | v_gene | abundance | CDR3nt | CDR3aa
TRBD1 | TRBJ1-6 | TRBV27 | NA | TGTGCCAGCAGTCTGGTGGGACAGGGGAGATCACCCCTCCACTTT | CASSLVGQGRSPLHF
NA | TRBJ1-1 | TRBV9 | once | TGTGCCAGCAGCCCCCCGATGGGGGGTAATGAAGCTTTCTTT | CASSPPMGGNEAFF
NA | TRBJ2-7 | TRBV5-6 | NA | TGTGCCAGCAGCGCAGGGGACCCCGCTTACGAGCAGTACTTC | CASSAGDPAYEQYF
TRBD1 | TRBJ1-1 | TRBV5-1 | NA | TGCGCCAGCAGCATTGCAGGGGGCGCGGACACTGAAGCTTTCTTT | CASSIAGGADTEAFF
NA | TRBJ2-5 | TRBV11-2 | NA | TGTGCCAGCAGCTTGTATGTCTGGGGGCAAGAGACCCAGTACTTC | CASSLYVWGQETQYF
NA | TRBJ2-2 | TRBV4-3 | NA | TGCGCCAGCAGCCAAGATTCCGCCGGGGAGCTGTTTTTT | CASSQDSAGELFF
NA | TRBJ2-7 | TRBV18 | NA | TGTGCCAGCTCACCCGGGACGGTTTCCTACGAGCAGTACTTC | CASSPGTVSYEQYF
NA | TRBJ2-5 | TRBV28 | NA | TGTGCCAGCAGTTCCCAGGGAGTAAGGATTCAAGAGACCCAGTACTTC | CASSSQGVRIQETQYF
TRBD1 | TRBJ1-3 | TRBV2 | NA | TGTGCCACCCAGACAGGGGAAGGAAACACCATATATTTT | CATQTGEGNTIYF
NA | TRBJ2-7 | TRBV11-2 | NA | TGTGCCAGCAGCTTAGCCGCCTCCTACGAGCAGTACTTC | CASSLAASYEQYF
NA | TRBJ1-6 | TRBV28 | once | TGTGCCAGCATCGAGACACCCTCTGGTGGTTCACCCCTCCACTTT | CASIETPSGGSPLHF
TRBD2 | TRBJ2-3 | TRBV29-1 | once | TGCAGCTTCCGGGGACTAGCCCACACAGATACGCAGTATTTT | CSFRGLAHTDTQYF
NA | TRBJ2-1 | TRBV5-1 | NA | TGCGCCAGCAGCTTGGAGCCGACTACCTCCTACAATGAGCAGTTCTTC | CASSLEPTTSYNEQFF
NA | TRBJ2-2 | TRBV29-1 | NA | TGCAGCGTTGAAAACGACAAGAACACCGGGGAGCTGTTTTTT | CSVENDKNTGELFF
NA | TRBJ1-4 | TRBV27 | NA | TGTGCCAGCAGCCTCGGGGGGGAGGGTGAAAAACTGTTTTTT | CASSLGGEGEKLFF
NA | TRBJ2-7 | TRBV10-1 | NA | TGCGCCAGCAGTGAGGGGGAATCCTACGAGCAGTACTTC | CASSEGESYEQYF
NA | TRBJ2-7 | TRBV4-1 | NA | TGCGCCAGCAGCTTTACCGGGGGCTCCTACGAGCAGTACTTC | CASSFTGGSYEQYF
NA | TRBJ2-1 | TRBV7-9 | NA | TGTGCCTCTGCGACCTTCGGCTCCTACAATGAGCAGTTCTTC | CASATFGSYNEQFF
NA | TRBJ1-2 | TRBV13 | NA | TGTGCCAGCAGCCCAGGGACGGAGGCGGGCGGCTACACCTTC | CASSPGTEAGGYTF
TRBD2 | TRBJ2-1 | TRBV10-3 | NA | TGTGCCATCAGTTCGGAGCGGGACCTGAGCTCCTACAATGAGCAGTTCTTC | CAISSERDLSSYNEQFF
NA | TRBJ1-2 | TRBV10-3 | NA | TGTGCCATCTTGGGCCATTCTCCCGACGACAACTATGGCTACACCTTC | CAILGHSPDDNYGYTF
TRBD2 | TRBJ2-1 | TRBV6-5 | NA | TGTGCCAGCAGTTCAGGACTGGGAGGGTATGAGCAGTTCTTC | CASSSGLGGYEQFF
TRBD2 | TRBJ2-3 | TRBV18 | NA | TGTGCCAGCTCACCAGGACTAGCGGGAGTTGTAGATACGCAGTATTTT | CASSPGLAGVVDTQYF
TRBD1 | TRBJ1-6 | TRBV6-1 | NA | TGTGCCAGCAGTGAGGGACAGGCCTATAATTCACCCCTCCACTTT | CASSEGQAYNSPLHF
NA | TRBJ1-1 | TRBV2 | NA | TGTGCCAGCAGTGAAACAGCCGGTTACACTGAAGCTTTCTTT | CASSETAGYTEAFF
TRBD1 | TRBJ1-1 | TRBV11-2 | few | TGTGCCAGCAGCCTTCAGGGGGCTGAAGCTTTCTTT | CASSLQGAEAFF
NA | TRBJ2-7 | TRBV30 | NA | TGTGCCTGGAGTGTATGGACAGACAACTACGAGCAGTACTTC | CAWSVWTDNYEQYF
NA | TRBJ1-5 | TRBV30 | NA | TGTGCCTGGAGCGTGGACAGTTCTAATCAGCCCCAGCATTTT | CAWSVDSSNQPQHF
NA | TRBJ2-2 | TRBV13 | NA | TGTGCCAGCAGCTTTGGGACGGCGAACACCGGGGAGCTGTTTTTT | CASSFGTANTGELFF
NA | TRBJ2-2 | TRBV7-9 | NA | TGTGCCAGCAGCACAACCGGGGAGCTGTTTTTT | CASSTTGELFF
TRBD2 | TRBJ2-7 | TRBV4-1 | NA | TGCGCCAGCAGCCATCCGGGACTAGTAAGTTCCGAGCAGTACTTC | CASSHPGLVSSEQYF
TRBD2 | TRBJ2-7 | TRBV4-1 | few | TGCGCCAGCAGCCAAGTATCGGCTAGCGGGGGTTACGAGCAGTACTTC | CASSQVSASGGYEQYF
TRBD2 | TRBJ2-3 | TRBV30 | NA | TGTGCCTGGGATAGGACTAGCGGGGGCACAGATACGCAGTATTTT | CAWDRTSGGTDTQYF
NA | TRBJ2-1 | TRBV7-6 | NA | TGTGCCAGCAGCCAAGGCACTAATGAGCAGTTCTTC | CASSQGTNEQFF
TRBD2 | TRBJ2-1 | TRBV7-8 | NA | TGTGCCAGCAGCACTAGACTAGCGGGAGCTCCAATTCTTGGTGAGCAGTTCTTC | CASSTRLAGAPILGEQFF
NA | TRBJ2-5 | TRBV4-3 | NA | TGCGCCAGCAGCCAAGATGCTAGCACGGAGACCCAGTACTTC | CASSQDASTETQYF
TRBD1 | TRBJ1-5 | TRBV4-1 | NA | TGCGCCAGCAGCCAAGTAGAAGGGGGCGGTAATCAGCCCCAGCATTTT | CASSQVEGGGNQPQHF
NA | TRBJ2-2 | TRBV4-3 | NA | TGCGCCAGCAGCCAAGTGATATCCGGGGAGCTGCTTTTT | CASSQVISGELLF